This T cell receptor beta chain was recovered during a study of a mutant IDH1 vaccine in newly diagnosed glioma. Notes on the study in general: Changes in top peripheral clonotypes did not appear linked to pseudoprogression.

The repertoire was sequenced with immunoSEQ multiplex PCR; TCRdb's copy has only in-frame clones and lacks some. Counted here are 69,000 or so clones, 70% to 90% occurring once; the ten biggest clones make up about 2%. A word on this clone: What it binds is unknown.

Documented time point: week 35, safety follow-up. Each vaccine dose was 300 ug of mutant IDH1 20-mer peptide, with topical imiquimod. The vaccination schedule gave patients eight doses in weeks 1, 3, 5, 7, 11, 15, 19 and 23. Trimming cost V 0 bases and J 0 bases, with 4 bases left between them. The germline V gene encodes CDR1 MNHEY and CDR2 SMNVEV (reference sequence). CDR3 length: 14 residues. The receptor was derived from a man between 25 and 39 years old with glioma. The sample was PBMCs, taken from a glioma patient whose treatment included an IDH1 peptide vaccine. The chain recombines TRBV27 with TRBJ2-3; D remains ambiguous. CDR3 residues: CASSLSASTDTQYF. For the CDR3, the DNA is TGTGCCAGCAGTTTATCGGCGAGCACAGATACGCAGTATTTT.